One and the same sample provided the 20 T cell receptor beta chains below, sequenced in a study of blood T cell repertoires in COVID-19. TCRdb keeps only in-frame clones here, not all; method: immunoSEQ multiplex PCR. The table shows about 270,000 clones, with 85% to 90% occurring only once. Sequencing input: PBMCs or T cells enriched from blood (not recorded which). The receptors here all came from a woman aged 25 to 45 with acute COVID-19.

The chain carries TRBV29-1 and TRBJ2-2, with unresolved D. Germline values: CDR1 SQVTM, CDR2 ANQGSEA. This CDR3 is built from 14 residues. Trimming removed 0 bases from V and 8 bases from J, with 13 bases in between. CDR3 nucleotides: TGCAGCGTTGAAGAGCACCCCTGGCAAGGGGAGCTGTTTTTT. This translates into CSVEEHPWQGELFF.

The rearrangement joins TRBV13 to TRBJ2-1; D unclear. The CDR3 consists of 14 residues. Looked up from germline, CDR1 is PRHDT and CDR2 is FYEKMQ (reference sequence). The V end was cut by 4 bases, the J end by 9 bases, with 16 bases between. CDR3 amino acids: CASSSTHWPIEQFF. CDR3 in DNA: TGTGCCAGCAGCTCGACTCATTGGCCCATTGAGCAGTTCTTC.

The chain carries TRBV10-3 and TRBJ2-3; TRBD2 is a possible D gene (7 bases). The CDR3 sequence is 16 residues long. Between the trimmed V and J ends, which lost 8 bases and 2 bases, there was a span of 20 bases. Germline values: CDR1 ENHRY, CDR2 SYGVKD. CDR3 nucleotides: TGTGCCATCGGTTGGGGGGGCGGGAGTAACACAGATACGCAGTATTTT. This codes for CAIGWGGGSNTDTQYF.

The V and J genes are TRBV3-1 (or the pseudogene TRBV3-2) and TRBJ1-2; D may be TRBD1 (5 bases). V lost 0 bases, J lost 5 bases, and 13 bases lay in between. The CDR3 runs 15 residues. Germline V gives CDR1 LGHDT, CDR2 YNNKEL (reference sequence). This CDR3 reads CASSQETEQGYGYTF. CDR3 nucleotides: TGTGCCAGCAGCCAAGAGACAGAGCAGGGTTATGGCTACACCTTC.

This chain joins TRBV19 and TRBJ1-5, with TRBD1 identical over 7 bases. The CDR3 extends over 17 amino acids. Germline lookup yields CDR1 LNHDA and CDR2 SQIVND (reference sequence). V lost 7 bases and J lost 6; bases outside the gene matches: 18. This chain's CDR3 is CASMGAGQSGRTQPQHF. The CDR3 coding sequence is TGTGCCAGTATGGGGGCGGGACAGTCAGGGCGTACTCAGCCCCAGCATTTT.

The rearrangement uses TRBV4-1 and TRBJ2-7; D is perhaps TRBD2 (6 bases). The ends were cut back, 0 bases at V and 3 bases at J, with 12 bases in the middle. The CDR3 sequence is 15 residues long. The germline V gene has CDR1 MGHRA and CDR2 YSYEKL. CDR3 nucleotides: TGCGCCAGCAGCCAAGACCCGGGACTTCACTACGAGCAGTACTTC. This translates into CASSQDPGLHYEQYF.

In this sample, this clone turned up once. The chain links TRBV14 to TRBJ2-2; D is perhaps TRBD2 (6 bases). This CDR3 has 15 residues. Germline V gene lookup returns CDR1 SGHDN and CDR2 FVKESK. Trimming shortened V by 4 bases and J by 4 bases, and 13 bases separated the two germline ends. The CDR3: CASSPQRASTGELFF. The CDR3 DNA reads as TGTGCCAGCAGCCCACAGCGGGCTAGCACCGGGGAGCTGTTTTTT. The entire variable domain, with the rest obtained from reference TRBV14 and TRBJ2-2, is as follows: EAGVTQFPSHSVIEKGQTVTLRCDPISGHDNLYWYRRVMGKEIKFLLHFVKESKQDESGMPNNRFLAERTGGTYSTLKVQPAELEDSGVYFCASSPQRASTGELFFGEGSRLTVL.

J is TRBJ1-5 and V is TRBV6-5; D unresolved. V was shortened by 5 bases and J by 3 bases, with 14 bases between the two germline ends. Germline V CDR1 and CDR2: MNHEY, SVGAGI. There are 15 residues in the CDR3. CDR3 residues: CASSPQRQINQPQHF. In nucleotides, the CDR3 is TGTGCCAGCAGTCCCCAGCGGCAAATCAATCAGCCCCAGCATTTT.

V usage is TRBV4-1 and J usage is TRBJ2-7, with TRBD1 identical over 8 bases. This CDR3 is built from 16 residues. Trimming cost V 2 bases and J 1 base; bases outside gene matches: 7. Germline loops: CDR1 MGHRA, CDR2 YSYEKL. CDR3 DNA: TGCGCCAGCAGCCAACCGTACCGGGACAGGTCCTACGAGCAGTACTTC. Its protein product is CASSQPYRDRSYEQYF.

V gene TRBV24-1 combines with J gene TRBJ2-1; D may be TRBD2 (5 bases). Trimming took off 7 bases at V and 5 bases at J, with 11 bases between the two ends. The germline gives CDR1 KGHDR, CDR2 SFDVKD. This CDR3 contains 13 residues. CDR3 sequence reads: CATSGLQNNEQFF. The CDR3 region has the DNA TGTGCCACCAGCGGACTGCAGAACAATGAGCAGTTCTTC.

Ten or more counts support this clone. This chain links TRBV11-2 with TRBJ2-7, with D maybe TRBD2 (6 bases). With 5 bases removed from V and 3 bases from J, the gap between germline ends came to 14 bases. CDR3 length equals 14 residues. Germline V gene data show CDR1 as SGHAT and CDR2 as FQNNGV. The DNA of the CDR3 is TGTGCCAGCAGCCCCCCCCCGCGGGGCTACGAGCAGTACTTC. Translating it yields CASSPPPRGYEQYF.

This clone came up many times. This sequence joins TRBV19 and TRBJ1-6; 7 nucleotides match TRBD1. The CDR3 consists of 12 residues. Germline V gene data show CDR1 as LNHDA and CDR2 as SQIVND (reference sequence). V shed 6 bases and J 7 bases; nucleotides not matched to a gene: 0. In DNA form, the CDR3 reads TGTGCCAGTAGGACAGGGAATTCACCCCTCCACTTT. Amino acid sequence: CASRTGNSPLHF.

The chain carries TRBV28 and TRBJ1-2, with no clear D. The CDR3 runs 14 residues. Per germline, CDR1 MDHEN and CDR2 SYDVKM. Between the trimmed V and J ends, which lost 2 bases and 6 bases, there was a span of 13 bases. In DNA, the CDR3 is TGTGCCAGCAGTTTAATAGTCTTTCCCAATGGCTACACCTTC. It encodes CASSLIVFPNGYTF.

The rearrangement uses TRBV11-3 and TRBJ2-1; 9 bases map to TRBD1. Looked up from germline, CDR1 is SGHNT and CDR2 is YENEEA. This CDR3 has 16 residues. Trimming cost V 1 base and J 0 bases; bases outside gene matches: 1. CDR3 DNA sequence: TGTGCCAGCAGCTTAGCGGGACAGGGCTCCTACAATGAGCAGTTCTTC. Translated: CASSLAGQGSYNEQFF.

This chain connects TRBV14 to TRBJ2-7; 8 bases align to TRBD1. With 3 bases clipped from V and 2 bases from J, the junction kept 15 bases outside the gene matches. Germline assignment: CDR1 SGHDN and CDR2 FVKESK. This CDR3 region has 18 residues. Written as DNA, the CDR3 is TGTGCCAGCAGCCAGAGCCGTGGACAGGGAGAGAATCCCTACGAGCAGTACTTC. Protein: CASSQSRGQGENPYEQYF.

The chain combines TRBV28 with TRBJ2-4; 10 bases match TRBD1. This CDR3 region has 14 residues. J was trimmed by 6 bases and V by 5 bases; bases with no gene match: 4. The V gene's germline CDR1 is MDHEN and CDR2 SYDVKM. CDR3 nucleotides: TGTGCCAGCAGTACCCGGGACAGGGGAAACATTCAGTACTTC. Its protein is CASSTRDRGNIQYF.

The V and J genes are TRBV10-3 and TRBJ2-7; the match to TRBD1 covers 10 bases. After removal of 10 bases from V and 0 bases from J, the junction contained 3 bases not matched to a gene. The length of the CDR3 is 13 residues. Germline CDR1 ENHRY, CDR2 SYGVKD. CDR3 amino acids: CASRDRGSYEQYF. The CDR3, as DNA: TGTGCCAGTCGGGACAGGGGCTCCTACGAGCAGTACTTC.

The rearrangement uses TRBV11-2 and TRBJ2-7; no firm D call. Germline V gene sequence: CDR1 SGHAT, CDR2 FQNNGV. The CDR3 contains 16 residues. V lost 2 bases to trimming and J lost 0 bases, with 14 bases between them. Written as DNA, the CDR3 is TGTGCCAGCAGCTTACGTGTCTTCTTTAGCTCCTACGAGCAGTACTTC. Amino acid sequence: CASSLRVFFSSYEQYF. Full variable domain (outside the CDR3, taken from reference TRBV11-2 and TRBJ2-7): EAGVAQSPRYKIIEKRQSVAFWCNPISGHATLYWYQQILGQGPKLLIQFQNNGVVDDSQLPKDRFSAERLKGVDSTLKIQPAKLEDSAVYLCASSLRVFFSSYEQYFGPGTRLTVT.

The V and J genes are TRBV7-8 and TRBJ2-7, with 7 bases matching TRBD1. The J segment lost 2 bases and the V segment lost 6 bases, leaving 10 bases of the junction unmatched. CDR3 size: 15 residues. Germline V gene sequence: CDR1 SGHVS, CDR2 FQNEAQ. The CDR3 sequence is CASSSEPGQPYEQYF. The CDR3 bases are TGTGCCAGCAGTTCGGAACCGGGACAGCCCTACGAGCAGTACTTC.

V gene TRBV2 combines with J gene TRBJ2-3, with 8 bases matching TRBD2. Germline CDR1 reads SNHLY; CDR2 reads FYNNEI. The CDR3 consists of 15 residues. After removal of 4 bases from V and 6 bases from J, the junction contained 9 bases not matched to a gene. The CDR3 coding sequence is TGTGCCAGCAGTGTGACTAGCGCGAGGGTGGATACGCAGTATTTT. It encodes CASSVTSARVDTQYF.